These T cell receptor beta chains were read from a single sample in a study of blood T cell repertoires in COVID-19. The assay was immunoSEQ multiplex PCR, and TCRdb's table has in-frame clones only and misses some. The sample has fewer than 350,000 clones, 70% to 90% seen once; the top ten hold around 2.1%. Sequencing used peripheral blood. These receptor sequences come from a woman in her 30s who had recovered from COVID-19. Both conserved end residues are part of each CDR3. A D gene is named only where the DNA matches it firmly. Size tells how often a clone was seen (once, few, many) or the class of an expanded clone, and some rows leave it out.

v_gene	d_gene	j_gene	abundance	CDR3aa	CDR3nt
TRBV11-2	.	TRBJ1-2	.	CASSRDGSYGYTF	TGTGCCAGCAGCCGGGATGGATCCTATGGCTACACCTTC
TRBV11-2	.	TRBJ1-1	once	CASSFTGSNTEAFF	TGTGCCAGCAGCTTTACAGGCTCGAACACTGAAGCTTTCTTT
TRBV27	TRBD1	TRBJ2-7	few	CASSPRDRPGEQYF	TGTGCCAGCAGTCCCCGGGACAGGCCTGGAGAGCAGTACTTC
TRBV7-2	TRBD2	TRBJ2-1	once	CASSLGTLAGGYNEQFF	TGTGCCAGCAGCTTAGGGACGCTAGCGGGAGGATACAATGAGCAGTTCTTC
TRBV5-5	TRBD1	TRBJ1-1	.	CASSSSTGGTEAFF	TGTGCCAGCAGCTCGTCCACAGGGGGCACTGAAGCTTTCTTT
TRBV6-2/TRBV6-3	.	TRBJ2-7	.	CASSYPTVQQYF	TGTGCCAGCAGTTACCCGACAGTTCAGCAGTACTTC
TRBV12-3/TRBV12-4	.	TRBJ2-7	.	CASSPQGSHEQYF	TGTGCCAGCAGTCCACAGGGATCCCACGAGCAGTACTTC
TRBV7-9	TRBD1	TRBJ1-6	.	CASSWDRPYNSPLHF	TGTGCCAGCTCCTGGGACAGGCCTTATAATTCACCCCTCCACTTT
TRBV7-9	TRBD1	TRBJ2-7	.	CASSPRDRRTYEQYF	TGTGCCAGCTCGCCCCGGGACAGGCGAACCTACGAGCAGTACTTC
TRBV10-2	.	TRBJ2-5	.	CASSDQQETQYF	TGCGCCAGCAGTGATCAACAAGAGACCCAGTACTTC
TRBV19	TRBD2	TRBJ2-1	.	CASRLAGDPEQFF	TGTGCCAGTAGACTAGCGGGAGATCCTGAGCAGTTCTTC
TRBV9	.	TRBJ1-6	few	CASSVDTTANSPLHF	TGTGCCAGCAGCGTAGACACGACAGCTAATTCACCCCTCCACTTT
TRBV14	.	TRBJ2-7	.	CASSPVPNTFSFYEQYF	TGTGCCAGCAGCCCTGTCCCAAATACATTCAGTTTTTACGAGCAGTACTTC
TRBV2	.	TRBJ1-5	.	CASNPEGEQPQHF	TGTGCCAGCAATCCCGAGGGAGAACAGCCCCAGCATTTT
TRBV2	.	TRBJ1-4	once	CASSESRREKLFF	TGTGCCAGCAGTGAGAGTAGGAGGGAAAAACTGTTTTTT
TRBV30	TRBD2	TRBJ2-3	.	CAWSGSGGSRTQYF	TGTGCCTGGAGTGGCAGCGGGGGCTCGAGGACGCAGTATTTT
TRBV28	.	TRBJ2-5	.	CASLRLPAAQYF	TGTGCCAGCCTAAGACTCCCAGCCGCCCAGTACTTC
TRBV6-5	.	TRBJ1-1	few	CATLVARNTEAFF	TGTGCCACCCTTGTGGCAAGAAACACTGAAGCTTTCTTT
TRBV5-6	TRBD2	TRBJ2-2	.	CASSLPLAAGGITGELFF	TGTGCCAGCAGCCTCCCATTAGCTGCGGGAGGTATCACCGGGGAGCTGTTTTTT
TRBV4-3	TRBD1	TRBJ2-1	.	CASSQLYYGTGVSNEQFF	TGCGCCAGCAGCCAACTTTACTACGGGACAGGGGTATCCAATGAGCAGTTCTTC
TRBV28	TRBD1	TRBJ1-3	.	CASRSTGGTRNTIYF	TGTGCCAGCAGGTCAACAGGGGGCACCCGAAACACCATATATTTT
TRBV19	TRBD2	TRBJ2-1	.	CASSPLAGGVKNYNEQFF	TGTGCCAGTAGTCCTCTAGCGGGAGGCGTCAAAAATTACAATGAGCAGTTCTTC
TRBV6-5	TRBD1	TRBJ2-7	.	CASSYGQGGREQYF	TGTGCCAGCAGTTACGGACAGGGAGGACGCGAGCAGTACTTC
TRBV4-2	.	TRBJ2-2	.	CASSQVPYTGELFF	TGTGCCAGCAGCCAAGTCCCGTACACCGGGGAGCTGTTTTTT
TRBV2	.	TRBJ1-5	.	CASMGDKLGNQPQHF	TGTGCCAGCATGGGTGACAAACTTGGAAATCAGCCCCAGCATTTT